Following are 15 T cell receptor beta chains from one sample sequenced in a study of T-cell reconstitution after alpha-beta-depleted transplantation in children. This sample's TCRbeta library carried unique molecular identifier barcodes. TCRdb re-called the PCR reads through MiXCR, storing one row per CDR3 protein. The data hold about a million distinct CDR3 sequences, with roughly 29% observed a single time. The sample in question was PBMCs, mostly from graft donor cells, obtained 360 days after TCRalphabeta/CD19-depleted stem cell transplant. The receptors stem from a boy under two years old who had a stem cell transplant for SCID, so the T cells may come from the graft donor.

CDR3 residues: CASSLGGGKARAPNSYEQYF. CDR3 nucleotides: TGTGCCAGCAGCTTAGGAGGAGGGAAGGCAAGGGCCCCGAACTCCTACGAGCAGTACTTC. This chain connects TRBV11-2 to TRBJ2-7, with TRBD2 as a possible D gene (6 bases). V was shortened by 1 base and J by 0 bases, with 25 bases between the two germline ends. CDR1 SGHAT and CDR2 FQNNGV come from the germline V gene. This CDR3 spans 20 amino acids.

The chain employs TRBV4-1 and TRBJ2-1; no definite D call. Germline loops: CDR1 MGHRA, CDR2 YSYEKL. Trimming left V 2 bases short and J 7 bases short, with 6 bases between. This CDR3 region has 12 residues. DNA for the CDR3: TGCGCCAGCAGCCAATTGAGGAATGAGCAGTTCTTC. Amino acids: CASSQLRNEQFF.

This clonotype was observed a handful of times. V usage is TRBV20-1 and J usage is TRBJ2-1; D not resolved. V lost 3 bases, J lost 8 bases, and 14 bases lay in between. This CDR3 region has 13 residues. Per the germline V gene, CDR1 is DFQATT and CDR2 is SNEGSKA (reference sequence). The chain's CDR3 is CSASPPTRYEQFF. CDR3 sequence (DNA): TGCAGTGCTAGCCCCCCTACACGGTATGAGCAGTTCTTC.

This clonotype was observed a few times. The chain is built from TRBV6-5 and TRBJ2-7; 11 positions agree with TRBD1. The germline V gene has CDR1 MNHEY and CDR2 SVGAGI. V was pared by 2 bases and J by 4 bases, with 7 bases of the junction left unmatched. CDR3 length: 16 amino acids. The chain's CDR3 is CASSYGRTGGGYEQYF. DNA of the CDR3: TGTGCCAGCAGTTACGGCCGGACAGGGGGCGGATACGAGCAGTACTTC.

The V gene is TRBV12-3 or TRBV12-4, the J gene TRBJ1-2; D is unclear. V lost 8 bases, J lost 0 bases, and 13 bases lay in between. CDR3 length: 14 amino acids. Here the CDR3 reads CASSYTAANYGYTF. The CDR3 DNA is TGTGCCAGCTCCTATACGGCAGCTAACTATGGCTACACCTTC.

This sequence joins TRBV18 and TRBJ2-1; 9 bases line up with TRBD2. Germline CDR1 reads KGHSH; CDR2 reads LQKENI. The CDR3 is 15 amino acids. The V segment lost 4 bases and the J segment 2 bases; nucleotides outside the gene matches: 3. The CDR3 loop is CASSRSSGAYNEQFF. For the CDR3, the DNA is TGTGCCAGCTCACGCTCTAGCGGGGCCTACAATGAGCAGTTCTTC.

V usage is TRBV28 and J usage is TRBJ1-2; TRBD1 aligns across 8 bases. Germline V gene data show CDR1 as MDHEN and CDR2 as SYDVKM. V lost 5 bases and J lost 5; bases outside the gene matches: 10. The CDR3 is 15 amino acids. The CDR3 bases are TGTGCCAGCAGTAACCCCGACAGGGGAGGATATGGCTACACCTTC. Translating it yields CASSNPDRGGYGYTF.

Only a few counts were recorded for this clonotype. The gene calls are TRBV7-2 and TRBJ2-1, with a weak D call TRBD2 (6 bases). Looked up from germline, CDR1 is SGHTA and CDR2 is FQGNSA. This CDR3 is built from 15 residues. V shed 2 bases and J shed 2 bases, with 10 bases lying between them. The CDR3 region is CASSLWWTTYNEQFF. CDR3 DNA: TGTGCCAGCAGCTTATGGTGGACTACCTACAATGAGCAGTTCTTC.

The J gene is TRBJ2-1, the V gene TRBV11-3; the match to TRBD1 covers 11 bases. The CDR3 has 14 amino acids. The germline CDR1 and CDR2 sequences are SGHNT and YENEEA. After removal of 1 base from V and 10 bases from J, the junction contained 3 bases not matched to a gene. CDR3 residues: CASSLGDRGGEQFF. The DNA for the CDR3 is TGTGCCAGCAGCTTAGGGGACAGGGGGGGGGAGCAGTTCTTC.

In nucleotides, the CDR3 is TGTGCCATCAGTGAGCGGCGGACTACGGCTAGCTCCTACAATGAGCAGTTCTTC. Residues: CAISERRTTASSYNEQFF. The genes are TRBV10-3 and TRBJ2-1; possibly TRBD2 for D (6 bases). Per germline, CDR1 ENHRY and CDR2 SYGVKD. This CDR3 has 18 residues. V lost 2 bases to trimming and J lost 0 bases, with 17 bases between them.

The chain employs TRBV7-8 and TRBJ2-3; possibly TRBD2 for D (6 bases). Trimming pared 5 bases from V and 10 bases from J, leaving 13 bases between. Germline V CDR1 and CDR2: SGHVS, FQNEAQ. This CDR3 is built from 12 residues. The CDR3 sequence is CASSPGVGAQYF. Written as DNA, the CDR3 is TGTGCCAGCAGCCCGGGGGTCGGGGCGCAGTATTTT.

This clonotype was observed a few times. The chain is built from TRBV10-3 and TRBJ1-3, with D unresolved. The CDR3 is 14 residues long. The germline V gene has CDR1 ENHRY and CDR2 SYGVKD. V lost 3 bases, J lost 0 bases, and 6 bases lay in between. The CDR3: CAISDPSSGNTIYF. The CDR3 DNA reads TGTGCCATCAGTGACCCGAGCTCTGGAAACACCATATATTTT.

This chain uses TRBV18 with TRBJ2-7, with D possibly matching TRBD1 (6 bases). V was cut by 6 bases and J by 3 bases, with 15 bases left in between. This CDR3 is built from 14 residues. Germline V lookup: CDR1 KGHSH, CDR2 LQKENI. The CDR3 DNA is TGTGCCAGCTCCCCAAGGACAGTCGACTACGAGCAGTACTTC. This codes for CASSPRTVDYEQYF.

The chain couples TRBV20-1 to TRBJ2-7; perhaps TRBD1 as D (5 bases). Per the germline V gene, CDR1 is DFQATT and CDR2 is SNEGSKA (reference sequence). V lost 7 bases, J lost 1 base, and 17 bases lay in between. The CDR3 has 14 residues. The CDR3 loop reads CSVRTSAWSYEQYF. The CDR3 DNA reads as TGCAGTGTAAGGACATCGGCTTGGTCCTACGAGCAGTACTTC.

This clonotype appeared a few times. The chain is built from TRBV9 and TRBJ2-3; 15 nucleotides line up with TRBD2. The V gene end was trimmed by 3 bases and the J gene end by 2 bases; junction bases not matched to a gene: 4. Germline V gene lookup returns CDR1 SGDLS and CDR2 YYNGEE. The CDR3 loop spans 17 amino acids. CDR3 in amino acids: CASSAGLAGGYTDTQYF. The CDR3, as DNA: TGTGCCAGCAGCGCAGGACTAGCGGGGGGGTACACAGATACGCAGTATTTT.